This T cell receptor (beta chain) was recovered during a study of radiotherapy plus CTLA-4 blockade in lung cancer. The data were produced by immunoSEQ multiplex PCR, yet TCRdb's version contains in-frame clones alone and is incomplete. The table has 65,000 to 85,000 clones, roughly 74% seen once. The table lists this clone with a few counts. This TCR came from a human donor with non-small cell lung cancer whose response to radiotherapy plus ipilimumab could not be evaluated. The sample in question was peripheral blood, obtained from a patient treated with radiotherapy plus ipilimumab.

CDR3 bases: TGTGCCAGTAGCAGAGACAGGTATGGCTACACCTTC. Amino acid sequence: CASSRDRYGYTF. This sequence joins TRBV19 and TRBJ1-2, with D possibly matching TRBD1 (6 bases). The CDR3 totals 12 residues. Trimming removed 6 bases at V and 5 bases at J, with 10 bases between. From germline, CDR1 is LNHDA and CDR2 SQIVND (reference sequence).